One sample yielded the 18 T cell receptor beta chains listed below, sequenced in a study of cytomegalovirus exposure and HLA in healthy donors (dated by TCRdb to the late 2010s). The library was obtained by the immunoSEQ multiplex PCR assay. For the multiplex PCR, a mixture combining 60 forward primers for TCR Vbeta segments and 13 reverse primers for TCR Jbeta segments was used. TCRdb limited this immuneACCESS table to in-frame rearrangements with V and J called. A share of clones is missing; checked studies link under half to unresolved V genes, and the rest is unexplained. Within this sample are under 150,000 clones, with more than 75% of them counted one time only. The ten largest clones capture about 6.8% of the sample. Sequencing was performed on PBMCs. The receptors derive from a woman in her 40s in good health and CMV-seropositive.

This clone was seen only a few times. Sequence at one end of the junction differs from germline and may be a read error. J is TRBJ1-3 and V is TRBV7-9, with D perhaps TRBD1 (5 bases). The germline CDR1 and CDR2 sequences are SEHNR and FQNEAQ (reference sequence). CDR3 length: 17 amino acids. The CDR3 loop is CSSSFPGFLASGNTIYF. In nucleotides, the CDR3 is TGTTCCAGCAGCTTCCCAGGGTTCTTAGCTTCTGGAAACACCATATATTTT.

The chain employs TRBV18 and TRBJ2-3; D may be TRBD1 (5 bases). CDR3 length: 16 amino acids. Germline CDR1 and CDR2: KGHSH and LQKENI. V lost 0 bases, J lost 6 bases, and 16 bases lay in between. As DNA, the CDR3 is TGTGCCAGCTCACCACCCGGAAACAGGTTTTCGGATACGCAGTATTTT. Translating gives CASSPPGNRFSDTQYF. Together with reference TRBV18 and TRBJ2-3, the CDR3 gives the full variable domain: NAGVMQNPRHLVRRRGQEARLRCSPMKGHSHVYWYRQLPEEGLKFMVYLQKENIIDESGMPKERFSAEFPKEGPSILRIQQVVRGDSAAYFCASSPPGNRFSDTQYFGPGTRLTVL.

J is TRBJ2-3 and V is TRBV28; 7 positions agree with TRBD1. Germline V gene lookup returns CDR1 MDHEN and CDR2 SYDVKM. The CDR3 consists of 15 residues. Trimming took 3 bases from V and 4 from J; bases not matched to a gene: 7. CDR3 sequence reads: CASSFKGAEADTQYF. CDR3 nucleotide sequence: TGTGCCAGCAGTTTCAAGGGGGCAGAGGCAGATACGCAGTATTTT.

The V call is TRBV18, the J call TRBJ1-2; 9 positions agree with TRBD1. V was clipped by 2 bases and J by 5 bases; unmatched bases: 6. The length of the CDR3 is 15 residues. The germline V gene has CDR1 KGHSH and CDR2 LQKENI. CDR3 amino acids: CASSPGQGFVYGYTF. CDR3 nucleotides: TGTGCCAGCTCACCAGGACAGGGGTTCGTGTATGGCTACACCTTC.

J is TRBJ2-2 and V is TRBV6-6, with D perhaps matching TRBD1 (5 bases). V lost 2 bases to trimming and J lost 5 bases, with 12 bases between them. The CDR3 is 15 residues long. Germline V lookup: CDR1 MNHNY, CDR2 SVGAGI (reference sequence). Here the CDR3 DNA reads TGTGCCAGCAGTTACACAGGACCGCGGACCGGGGAGCTGTTTTTT. Protein: CASSYTGPRTGELFF.

J is TRBJ2-7 and V is TRBV9, with TRBD2 matching over 13 bases. V lost 1 base to trimming and J lost 4 bases; unmatched junction nucleotides: 5. This CDR3 has 16 residues. Germline CDR1 and CDR2: SGDLS and YYNGEE. Written as DNA, the CDR3 is TGTGCCAGCAGCGTAACCGGACTAGCGGGAGAATACGAGCAGTACTTC. This codes for CASSVTGLAGEYEQYF.

This chain links TRBV2 with TRBJ2-1; 8 positions agree with TRBD1. V gave up 7 bases and J gave up 8 bases; unmatched junction bases: 7. Germline assignment: CDR1 SNHLY and CDR2 FYNNEI. The length of the CDR3 is 13 residues. This chain's CDR3 is CASNNRGAYEQFF. The CDR3 DNA follows: TGTGCCAGCAACAACAGGGGGGCGTATGAGCAGTTCTTC.

In regard to this clone: Distinct nucleotide sequences in the sample also encode this CDR3. The CDR3 spells CASSYSGLAAYEQYF. For the CDR3, the DNA is TGTGCCAGCAGTTACTCGGGACTAGCGGCCTACGAGCAGTACTTC. This chain connects TRBV6-5 to TRBJ2-7, with 11 bases aligning to TRBD2. The trim removed 0 bases at V and 2 bases at J, leaving 0 bases unmatched. Looked up from germline, CDR1 is MNHEY and CDR2 is SVGAGI. The CDR3 is 15 amino acids.

The chain uses TRBV10-2 and TRBJ1-1; D remains unclear. The CDR3 is 12 amino acids. Germline loops: CDR1 WSHSY, CDR2 SAAADI. V lost 4 bases and J lost 2, with 5 bases in between. In DNA form, the CDR3 reads TGCGCCAGCAGTGGACATAACACTGAAGCTTTCTTT. Protein product: CASSGHNTEAFF.

This clone has a single count. The chain couples TRBV6-1 to TRBJ1-2, with unresolved D. Trimming pared 4 bases from V and 5 bases from J, leaving 14 bases between. The V gene's germline CDR1 is MNHNS and CDR2 SASEGT. The CDR3 has 14 amino acids. CDR3 coding DNA: TGTGCCAGCAGTGTAACAGTGAACCTATATGGCTACACCTTC. Residues: CASSVTVNLYGYTF.

The chain links TRBV6-4 to TRBJ1-6; 7 bases are a match to TRBD1. J lost 8 bases, V lost 1 base, and 5 bases had no gene match. Germline V lookup: CDR1 MRHNA, CDR2 SNTAGT. The CDR3 contains 15 residues. CDR3 amino acids: CASSDFPGGYSPLHF. CDR3 nucleotide sequence: TGTGCCAGCAGTGACTTCCCAGGGGGTTATTCACCCCTCCACTTT.

This clone was observed a single time. The gene calls are TRBV4-1 and TRBJ2-2; 9 bases are a match to TRBD1. The CDR3 totals 16 residues. Germline loops: CDR1 MGHRA, CDR2 YSYEKL. The V segment lost 6 bases and the J segment 2 bases; nucleotides outside the gene matches: 7. The CDR3 nucleotides are TGCGCCAGCAGAGGCAACAGGGGGCCTAACACCGGGGAGCTGTTTTTT. Its translation: CASRGNRGPNTGELFF.

CDR3 sequence (DNA): TGCGCCAGCAGCTTGACAGGGAGATCGGGAGAGACCCAGTACTTC. Its translation is CASSLTGRSGETQYF. The gene calls are TRBV5-1 and TRBJ2-5, with D possibly being TRBD1 (6 bases). This CDR3 contains 15 residues. Trimming pared 1 base from V and 4 bases from J, leaving 14 bases between. Germline assignment: CDR1 SGHRS and CDR2 YFSETQ.

V and J are TRBV7-6 and TRBJ1-3; 8 bases line up with TRBD1. In germline, CDR1 is SGHVS, CDR2 FNYEAQ. CDR3 length equals 17 residues. With V trimmed by 5 bases and J by 3 bases, 12 bases remained unmatched. The CDR3 bases are TGTGCCAGCAGCCGACCGTTTGGACAGGGAGATGGAAACACCATATATTTT. This encodes CASSRPFGQGDGNTIYF.

This clone appeared a few times. DNA of the CDR3: TGTGCCAGCAGTTTGACCCAGGGGGCGGGTGAGCAGTTCTTC. Residues: CASSLTQGAGEQFF. The chain uses TRBV27 and TRBJ2-1; 8 nucleotides match TRBD1. The CDR3 is 14 amino acids. Unmatched junction bases numbered 7, after V lost 3 bases and J lost 9 bases. Germline CDR1 MNHEY, CDR2 SMNVEV (reference sequence).

The rearrangement links TRBV9 to TRBJ2-5; TRBD2 aligns across 8 bases. Germline V gene sequence: CDR1 SGDLS, CDR2 YYNGEE. There are 14 residues in the CDR3. J gave up 5 bases and V 0 bases, and 3 bases lay outside the gene matches. In DNA, the CDR3 is TGTGCCAGCAGCGTAGGCCAGCGGGGGGAGACCCAGTACTTC. Encoded protein: CASSVGQRGETQYF.

As concerns this clone: Compared with germline, one end of the junction differs, possibly owing to a read error. This sequence joins TRBV7-9 and TRBJ2-1, with TRBD1 matching over 10 bases. The germline CDR1 and CDR2 sequences are SEHNR and FQNEAQ (reference sequence). The CDR3 loop spans 16 amino acids. The CDR3 here is CSSSLVGTGVYNEQFF. CDR3 bases: TGTTCCAGCAGCTTAGTGGGGACAGGGGTCTACAATGAGCAGTTCTTC.

This rearrangement joins TRBV18 to TRBJ2-7; perhaps TRBD2 as D (6 bases). This CDR3 has 13 amino acids. The germline V gene has CDR1 KGHSH and CDR2 LQKENI. V gave up 5 bases and J gave up 6 bases, with 14 bases separating them. This CDR3 reads CASSLEGGGEQYF. The CDR3 nucleotides read TGTGCCAGCTCATTAGAGGGAGGAGGCGAGCAGTACTTC.